The 29 T cell receptor beta chains below come from one sample, sequenced in a study of blood T cell repertoires in COVID-19. The assay was immunoSEQ multiplex PCR, and TCRdb's table has in-frame clones only and misses some. The sample has around 300,000 clones; roughly 85% are singletons. The sequenced material came from peripheral blood. The receptor source for this set is a human donor in a cohort sampled during active COVID-19.

V is TRBV19 and J is TRBJ1-2; 9 nucleotides agree with TRBD1. V shed 7 bases and J 8 bases; nucleotides not matched to a gene: 5. Per germline, CDR1 LNHDA and CDR2 SQIVND (reference sequence). The CDR3 loop spans 12 amino acids. The CDR3 DNA sequence: TGTGCCAGTACCGGGACAGGGTCGGGCTACACCTTC. Its protein is CASTGTGSGYTF. The full variable domain, with the rest looked up from reference TRBV19 and TRBJ1-2, is DGGITQSPKYLFRKEGQNVTLSCEQNLNHDAMYWYRQDPGQGLRLIYYSQIVNDFQKGDIAEGYSVSREKKESFPLTVTSAQKNPTAFYLCASTGTGSGYTFGSGTRLTVV.

This clone was counted once. This chain links TRBV6-4 with TRBJ1-1, with D unclear. Germline V gene sequence: CDR1 MRHNA, CDR2 SNTAGT. The CDR3 is made up of 14 amino acids. Trimming pared 8 bases from V and 1 base from J, leaving 14 bases between. As DNA, the CDR3 is TGTGCCAGCCGAGATACGAACAGGAACACTGAAGCTTTCTTT. Its protein product is CASRDTNRNTEAFF.

This clone was detected only a few times. This chain uses TRBV6-5 with TRBJ1-1; TRBD1 is a possible D gene (6 bases). CDR1 and CDR2 from the germline V gene are MNHEY and SVGAGI. The CDR3 is 15 amino acids. Between the trimmed V and J ends, which lost 6 bases and 1 base, there was a span of 15 bases. The CDR3 DNA reads as TGTGCCAGCAGGACATACAGGGAAGCGAACACTGAAGCTTTCTTT. This gives the protein CASRTYREANTEAFF.

V gene TRBV30 combines with J gene TRBJ1-2, with 8 bases fitting TRBD1. This CDR3 contains 17 residues. Germline V gives CDR1 GTSNPN, CDR2 SVGIG (reference sequence). The trim removed 0 bases at V and 4 bases at J, leaving 13 bases unmatched. Written as DNA, the CDR3 is TGTGCCTGGAGTGTACGAACAGGGGGTGTACCAGGCTATGGCTACACCTTC. It yields the protein CAWSVRTGGVPGYGYTF.

The chain uses TRBV7-2 and TRBJ1-2; D ambiguous. V shed 1 base and J shed 8 bases, with 23 bases lying between them. The germline CDR1 and CDR2 sequences are SGHTA and FQGNSA. This CDR3 spans 17 amino acids. CDR3 DNA: TGTGCCAGCAGCTTAGGTTTATTGGGAGGACGGGCGAGCGGCTACACCTTC. It yields the protein CASSLGLLGGRASGYTF.

V and J are TRBV7-7 and TRBJ2-3, with 11 bases aligning to TRBD2. After removal of 4 bases from V and 2 bases from J, the junction contained 2 bases not matched to a gene. Germline CDR1 and CDR2: SSHAT and FNYEAQ (reference sequence). The CDR3 covers 15 residues. CDR3 nucleotide sequence: TGTGCCAGCAGCTATAGCGGGGGGGCCACAGATACGCAGTATTTT. Protein: CASSYSGGATDTQYF. The full variable domain, in which reference TRBV7-7 and TRBJ2-3 provide the parts outside the CDR3, is GAGVSQSPRYKVTKRGQDVTLRCDPISSHATLYWYQQALGQGPEFLTYFNYEAQPDKSGLPSDRFSAERPEGSISTLTIQRTEQRDSAMYRCASSYSGGATDTQYFGPGTRLTVL.

The chain combines TRBV5-8 with TRBJ1-1, with D possibly TRBD1 on 5 matching bases. The V gene lost 4 bases and the J gene lost 1 base, with 14 bases spanning the gap. Germline V gives CDR1 SGHTS, CDR2 YDEGEE. The CDR3 sequence is 15 residues long. CDR3 in DNA: TGTGCCAGCAGCCGATCCGACAGAGAGAACACTGAAGCTTTCTTT. Its translation is CASSRSDRENTEAFF.

This chain links TRBV20-1 with TRBJ2-7; D is possibly TRBD2 (6 bases). Germline assignment: CDR1 DFQATT and CDR2 SNEGSKA (reference sequence). V was pared by 3 bases and J by 6 bases, with 15 bases between. CDR3 size: 13 residues. This CDR3 reads CSASRRGEGEQYF. For the CDR3, the DNA is TGCAGTGCTAGTAGGAGGGGAGAAGGCGAGCAGTACTTC.

This chain uses TRBV24-1 with TRBJ2-3, with TRBD2 matching 11 bases. There are 18 residues in the CDR3. The V segment lost 3 bases and the J segment 5 bases; nucleotides outside the gene matches: 12. Looked up from germline, CDR1 is KGHDR and CDR2 is SFDVKD. CDR3 protein: CATSDPSPLAGVVDTQYF. In DNA, the CDR3 is TGTGCCACCAGTGATCCCTCTCCACTAGCGGGGGTTGTAGATACGCAGTATTTT.

The genes are TRBV7-3 and TRBJ2-5, with 11 bases that match TRBD2. The CDR3 totals 15 residues. Germline V gives CDR1 SGHTA, CDR2 FQGTGA. The V and J ends lost 4 bases and 5 bases, in that order; junction bases with no gene match: 6. The CDR3 DNA reads as TGTGCCAGCAGCTCCCTAGCGGGGGGCGGGGAGACCCAGTACTTC. Its translation is CASSSLAGGGETQYF.

The chain couples TRBV6-5 to TRBJ2-3; D is uncertain. V lost 0 bases and J lost 6, with 13 bases in between. Germline V gene sequence: CDR1 MNHEY, CDR2 SVGAGI. The CDR3 totals 15 residues. CDR3 DNA sequence: TGTGCCAGCAGTTACTCGCTTTTGGAGCTGGATACGCAGTATTTT. Translating it yields CASSYSLLELDTQYF.

CDR3 bases: TGTGCCAGCAGCCAAGACCGGACAGCGCGGTTCTTC. Its translation is CASSQDRTARFF. The chain has TRBV14 and TRBJ2-1, with D possibly TRBD1 on 6 matching bases. Between the trimmed V and J ends, which lost 0 bases and 15 bases, there was a span of 12 bases. The CDR3 sequence is 12 residues long. Germline lookup yields CDR1 SGHDN and CDR2 FVKESK. Full variable domain (remainder filled in from reference TRBV14 and TRBJ2-1): EAGVTQFPSHSVIEKGQTVTLRCDPISGHDNLYWYRRVMGKEIKFLLHFVKESKQDESGMPNNRFLAERTGGTYSTLKVQPAELEDSGVYFCASSQDRTARFFGPGTRLTVL.

This clone was picked up a small number of times. This chain connects TRBV3-1 (or the pseudogene TRBV3-2) to TRBJ2-7, with TRBD2 as a possible D gene (5 bases). CDR1 LGHDT and CDR2 YNNKEL come from the germline V gene (reference sequence). The CDR3 runs 17 residues. V was cut by 0 bases and J by 7 bases, with 22 bases left in between. The CDR3 region has the DNA TGTGCCAGCAGCCAAGATTTTGGTCTATCCGGAGGTTTAGAGCAGTACTTC. Translated, it gives CASSQDFGLSGGLEQYF.

The chain has TRBV19 and TRBJ1-5; possibly TRBD1 for D (5 bases). Germline V gives CDR1 LNHDA, CDR2 SQIVND (reference sequence). Trimming left V 3 bases short and J 5 bases short, with 20 bases between. The CDR3 extends over 17 amino acids. CDR3 loop: CASSIGGPMVGDQPQHF. The CDR3 DNA reads TGTGCCAGTAGTATCGGGGGACCTATGGTAGGGGATCAGCCCCAGCATTTT.

The rearrangement uses TRBV27 and TRBJ1-3; D remains unclear. V lost 0 bases to trimming and J lost 3 bases, with 3 bases between them. Germline-derived CDR1 and CDR2 are MNHEY and SMNVEV (reference sequence). This CDR3 is built from 13 residues. The CDR3 reads CASSLSSGNTIYF. CDR3 DNA: TGTGCCAGCAGTTTATCGAGTGGAAACACCATATATTTT.

There are a few counts of this clone. The genes are TRBV30 and TRBJ1-1; 9 positions match TRBD1. V lost 2 bases, J lost 6 bases, and 4 bases stayed unmatched. The CDR3 extends over 13 amino acids. Germline V gene sequence: CDR1 GTSNPN, CDR2 SVGIG (reference sequence). The DNA of the CDR3 is TGTGCCTGGAGTCCGGGACAGGGATCTGAAGCTTTCTTT. Its translation: CAWSPGQGSEAFF.

The chain joins TRBV4-1 to TRBJ1-4; no clear D gene. The CDR3 extends over 15 amino acids. In germline, CDR1 is MGHRA, CDR2 YSYEKL. Trimming took off 1 base at V and 3 bases at J, with 9 bases between the two ends. The CDR3 DNA reads TGCGCCAGCAGCCAAGGGGGAGCGGCTAATGAAAAACTGTTTTTT. This codes for CASSQGGAANEKLFF.

The chain links TRBV7-3 to TRBJ1-4; D not certain. The ends were cut back, 5 bases at V and 8 bases at J, with 12 bases in the middle. Germline V gene data show CDR1 as SGHTA and CDR2 as FQGTGA. The CDR3 covers 13 residues. CDR3 coding DNA: TGTGCCAGCAGCCGGTCCCACGGGGAAAAACTGTTTTTT. It is translated as CASSRSHGEKLFF.

J is TRBJ2-1 and V is TRBV11-1; D may be TRBD2 (6 bases). CDR3 length: 15 residues. CDR1 is SGHAT and CDR2 is FQDESV in the germline V gene (reference sequence). The V and J ends lost 3 bases and 9 bases respectively, with 18 bases between them. This CDR3 is CASSFLGTHNREQFF. CDR3 sequence (DNA): TGTGCCAGCAGCTTTCTAGGGACTCACAATCGTGAGCAGTTCTTC.

The chain recombines TRBV6-4 with TRBJ2-6, with 9 bases lining up with TRBD1. V gave up 2 bases and J gave up 2 bases; unmatched junction bases: 1. The CDR3 covers 16 residues. The germline V gene encodes CDR1 MRHNA and CDR2 SNTAGT. CDR3 sequence (DNA): TGTGCCAGCAGTGACACAGGGGGCGCTGGGGCCAACGTCCTGACTTTC. Translating it yields CASSDTGGAGANVLTF.

This chain connects TRBV5-8 to TRBJ2-3, with 10 bases identical to TRBD2. CDR1 and CDR2 from the germline V gene are SGHTS and YDEGEE. This CDR3 has 17 amino acids. V dropped 1 base and J dropped 4; count of bases not matched to a gene: 9. The CDR3 coding sequence is TGTGCCAGCAGCTTGTTAGCGGGGGGCAGTGTAGCAGATACGCAGTATTTT. This gives the protein CASSLLAGGSVADTQYF.

The chain recombines TRBV7-3 with TRBJ2-2, with 13 bases lining up with TRBD2. The CDR3 is 17 residues long. The germline CDR1 and CDR2 sequences are SGHTA and FQGTGA. V shed 4 bases and J 3 bases; nucleotides not matched to a gene: 5. The chain's CDR3 is CASSSGTSGAYTGELFF. DNA of the CDR3: TGTGCCAGCAGCTCGGGGACTAGCGGGGCCTACACCGGGGAGCTGTTTTTT.

V is TRBV3-1 (or the pseudogene TRBV3-2) and J is TRBJ1-6; 10 nucleotides agree with TRBD1. The CDR3 totals 18 residues. The V and J ends lost 2 bases and 9 bases, in that order; junction bases with no gene match: 13. CDR1 and CDR2 from the germline V gene are LGHDT and YNNKEL (reference sequence). The CDR3 coding sequence is TGTGCCAGCAGCCAAACGCGGACAGGGGGTCAAAGGGCTTCACCCCTCCACTTT. It translates to CASSQTRTGGQRASPLHF.

This clone was recorded only once. The rearrangement uses TRBV25-1 and TRBJ2-2; a weak D match, TRBD1 (5 bases). The CDR3 length is 14 residues. Germline V gene data show CDR1 as MGHDK and CDR2 as SYGVNS. V was clipped by 1 base and J by 6 bases, with 9 bases between them. CDR3: CASSESGKAGELFF. The CDR3 DNA is TGTGCCAGCAGTGAATCAGGGAAGGCCGGGGAGCTGTTTTTT.

A remark on this clone: The same CDR3 arises from other DNA sequences in this sample as well. The CDR3 region is CASTPSRDRGPVGYTF. CDR3 in DNA: TGTGCCAGCACCCCATCCCGGGACAGGGGGCCGGTAGGCTACACCTTC. This chain links TRBV28 with TRBJ1-2; 12 nucleotides align to TRBD1. Germline trimming cut 7 bases from V and 8 bases from J; bases unmatched to any gene: 14. Germline CDR1 MDHEN, CDR2 SYDVKM. The CDR3 extends over 16 amino acids.

The CDR3 region is CSASFGYTF. CDR3 DNA sequence: TGCAGTGCTAGCTTCGGCTACACCTTC. The V gene is TRBV20-1, the J gene TRBJ1-2; D not resolved. Per germline, CDR1 DFQATT and CDR2 SNEGSKA (reference sequence). Trimming took off 3 bases at V and 8 bases at J, with 4 bases between the two ends. This CDR3 is 9 amino acids long.

The rearrangement links TRBV29-1 to TRBJ1-1; no firm D call. Trimming pared 7 bases from V and 7 bases from J, leaving 10 bases between. This CDR3 is 10 amino acids long. From germline, CDR1 is SQVTM and CDR2 ANQGSEA. CDR3 coding DNA: TGCAGCGCCCTCTTGAGTGAAGCTTTCTTT. Its translation is CSALLSEAFF.

V is TRBV30 and J is TRBJ1-1; maybe TRBD1 (6 bases). Looked up from germline, CDR1 is GTSNPN and CDR2 is SVGIG (reference sequence). Trimming left V 4 bases short and J 10 bases short, with 13 bases between. The CDR3 is made up of 11 amino acids. The CDR3 nucleotides read TGTGCCTGGAAGACAGGCGGGTCAGCTTTCTTT. It codes for CAWKTGGSAFF. Using reference TRBV30 and TRBJ1-1 for the parts outside the CDR3, the full variable domain is SQTIHQWPATLVQPVGSPLSLECTVEGTSNPNLYWYRQAAGRGLQLLFYSVGIGQISSEVPQNLSASRPQDRQFILSSKKLLLSDSGFYLCAWKTGGSAFFGQGTRLTVV.

The gene calls are TRBV10-3 and TRBJ2-7, with TRBD1 identical over 11 bases. The V segment lost 3 bases and the J segment 3 bases; nucleotides outside the gene matches: 4. Germline V gene data show CDR1 as ENHRY and CDR2 as SYGVKD. The CDR3 sequence is 15 residues long. CDR3 amino acids: CAISDRDRGFYEQYF. The CDR3 bases are TGTGCCATCAGTGACCGGGACAGGGGGTTCTACGAGCAGTACTTC.